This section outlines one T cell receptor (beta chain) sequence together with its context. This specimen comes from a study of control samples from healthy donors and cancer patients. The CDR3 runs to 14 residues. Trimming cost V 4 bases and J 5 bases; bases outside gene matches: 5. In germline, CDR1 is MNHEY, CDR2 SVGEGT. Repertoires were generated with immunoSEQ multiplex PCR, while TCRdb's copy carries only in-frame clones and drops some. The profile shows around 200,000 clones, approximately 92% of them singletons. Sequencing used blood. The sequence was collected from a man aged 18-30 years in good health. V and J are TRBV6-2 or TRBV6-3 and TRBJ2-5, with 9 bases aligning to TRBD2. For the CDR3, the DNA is TGTGCCAGCAGTTCCGCGGGGGGGCAGGAGACCCAGTACTTC. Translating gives CASSSAGGQETQYF.